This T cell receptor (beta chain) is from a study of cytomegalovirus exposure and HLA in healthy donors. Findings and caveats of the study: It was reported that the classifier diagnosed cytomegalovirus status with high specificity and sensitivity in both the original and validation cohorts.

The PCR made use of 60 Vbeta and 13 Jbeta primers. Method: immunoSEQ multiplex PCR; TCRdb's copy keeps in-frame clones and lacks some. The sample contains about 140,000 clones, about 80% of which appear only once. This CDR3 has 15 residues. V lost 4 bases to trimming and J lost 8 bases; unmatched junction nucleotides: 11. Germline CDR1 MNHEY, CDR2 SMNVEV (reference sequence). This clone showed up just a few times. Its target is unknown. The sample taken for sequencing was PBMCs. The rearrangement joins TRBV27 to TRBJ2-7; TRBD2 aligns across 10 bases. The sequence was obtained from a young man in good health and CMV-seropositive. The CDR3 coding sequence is TGTGCCAGCAGTTCCCTTTTTGGGACTAGCGAGAAGCAGTACTTC. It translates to CASSSLFGTSEKQYF.